Listed here are 28 T cell receptor beta chains from one sample, sequenced in a study of blood T cells in healthy people across ages. Primers used in a second PCR of about 6 to 12 cycles were a sample-barcoded 5' primer and a J-beta primer mix. TCRdb reprocessed the 5' RACE reads with MiXCR, giving one entry per CDR3 protein. The top ten clones hold approximately 3.7% of a sample with some 560,000 distinct CDR3 sequences, about 29% of them seen once. These data were also reused for a study on T cells of mothers and their children.

Specimen: blood. The receptors originated from a boy under 10 years old in good health.

In its sample, this clonotype was seen a few times. The rearrangement uses TRBV14 and TRBJ2-1; possibly TRBD1 or TRBD2 for D (5 bases each). This CDR3 spans 16 amino acids. Germline loops: CDR1 SGHDN, CDR2 FVKESK. Trimming removed 1 base at V and 1 base at J, with 11 bases between. The CDR3 sequence: CASSQGGLPSYNEQFF. In DNA, the CDR3 is TGTGCCAGCAGCCAAGGGGGGTTGCCTTCCTACAATGAGCAGTTCTTC.

The chain joins TRBV5-1 to TRBJ2-1; weak D call: TRBD1 (6 bases). Trimming took off 9 bases at V and 3 bases at J, with 16 bases between the two ends. The CDR3 runs to 14 residues. Germline V CDR1 and CDR2: SGHRS, YFSETQ. CDR3 nucleotides: TGCGCCACCCATAAAGGGGACAACTACAATGAGCAGTTCTTC. This gives the protein CATHKGDNYNEQFF.

This clonotype showed up just a few times. The V call is TRBV10-3, the J call TRBJ1-6; D is perhaps TRBD1 (5 bases). The CDR3 extends over 15 amino acids. V was shortened by 6 bases and J by 4 bases, with 13 bases between the two germline ends. CDR1 ENHRY and CDR2 SYGVKD come from the germline V gene. DNA for the CDR3: TGTGCCATCAGGGAGGGGACGGAGTATAATTCACCCCTCCACTTT. Residues: CAIREGTEYNSPLHF.

The genes are TRBV5-5 and TRBJ2-3; possible D gene TRBD1, 6 bases. Trimming shortened V by 0 bases and J by 4 bases, and 15 bases separated the two germline ends. CDR1 is SGHKS and CDR2 is YYEKEE in the germline V gene (reference sequence). The CDR3 runs 16 residues. The CDR3 is CASSLAGAMSADTQYF. CDR3 DNA: TGTGCCAGCAGCTTGGCAGGGGCCATGAGCGCAGATACGCAGTATTTT.

This clonotype was detected a few times. The rearrangement links TRBV5-1 to TRBJ2-7; the D gene could be TRBD1 or TRBD2 (5 bases each). The CDR3 sequence is 18 residues long. Trimming removed 0 bases at V and 2 bases at J, with 21 bases between. Germline-derived CDR1 and CDR2 are SGHRS and YFSETQ. The chain's CDR3 is CASSLGASAGTVPYEQYF. CDR3 nucleotides: TGCGCCAGCAGCTTGGGGGCCTCCGCCGGGACGGTACCCTACGAGCAGTACTTC.

This chain connects TRBV4-1 to TRBJ2-7; possibly TRBD1 for D (6 bases). CDR1 and CDR2 (germline): MGHRA, YSYEKL. V was cut by 4 bases and J by 5 bases, with 21 bases left in between. The CDR3 is 16 residues long. The CDR3 spells CASSRVKGDPSNEQYF. CDR3 coding DNA: TGCGCCAGCAGCCGCGTAAAGGGGGACCCTTCGAACGAGCAGTACTTC.

J is TRBJ2-5 and V is TRBV7-9; no definite D call. Germline V lookup: CDR1 SEHNR, CDR2 FQNEAQ (reference sequence). The CDR3 has 13 amino acids. Deletions cut 6 bases from V and 1 base from J, with 9 bases between. The CDR3 DNA is TGTGCCAGCAGAACAGTCCCCCAAGAGACCCAGTACTTC. Its translation: CASRTVPQETQYF. Drawing the rest from reference TRBV7-9 and TRBJ2-5, the complete variable domain is DTGVSQNPRHKITKRGQNVTFRCDPISEHNRLYWYRQTLGQGPEFLTYFQNEAQLEKSRLLSDRFSAERPKGSFSTLEIQRTEQGDSAMYLCASRTVPQETQYFGPGTRLLVL.

The CDR3 DNA reads TGTGCCAGCAGTGACAGGAGGAATGGCTACACCTTC. This encodes CASSDRRNGYTF. The gene calls are TRBV12-3 or TRBV12-4 and TRBJ1-2; a weak D match, TRBD1 (6 bases). Trimming stripped 5 bases from V and 6 bases from J, with 10 bases between. The CDR3 is 12 residues long.

This clonotype has a count of ten or more. The chain links TRBV20-1 to TRBJ2-1; 11 bases agree with TRBD2. CDR1 DFQATT and CDR2 SNEGSKA come from the germline V gene (reference sequence). The length of the CDR3 is 16 residues. With V trimmed by 5 bases and J by 7 bases, 13 bases remained unmatched. The CDR3 loop is CSAWRSSGGAGNEQFF. CDR3 nucleotides: TGCAGTGCTTGGCGAAGTAGCGGGGGGGCAGGGAATGAGCAGTTCTTC.

The rearrangement links TRBV9 to TRBJ1-2; weak D call: TRBD1 (5 bases). CDR1 is SGDLS and CDR2 is YYNGEE in the germline V gene. The CDR3 runs 15 residues. The ends were cut back, 2 bases at V and 3 bases at J, with 14 bases in the middle. The CDR3, as DNA: TGTGCCAGCAGCGTCCGCTATCAGGGAGACTATGGCTACACCTTC. Encoded protein: CASSVRYQGDYGYTF.

This clonotype was seen only a few times. V and J are TRBV15 and TRBJ2-5; D is perhaps TRBD1 (6 bases). This CDR3 has 15 amino acids. Germline-derived CDR1 and CDR2 are LNHNV and YYDKDF (reference sequence). Trimming removed 2 bases at V and 2 bases at J, with 12 bases between. The CDR3 DNA follows: TGTGCCACCAGCAGAACTACAGGGAATCAAGAGACCCAGTACTTC. It translates to CATSRTTGNQETQYF.

The chain recombines TRBV3-1 with TRBJ1-2; 7 bases agree with TRBD1. The J segment lost 2 bases and the V segment lost 0 bases, leaving 6 bases of the junction unmatched. This CDR3 is 16 amino acids long. Germline values: CDR1 LGHDT, CDR2 YNNKEL (reference sequence). CDR3 coding DNA: TGTGCCAGCAGCCAAGATCTTATCAGGGGGAACTATGGCTACACCTTC. Translation: CASSQDLIRGNYGYTF. The whole variable domain, remainder taken from reference TRBV3-1 and TRBJ1-2, is DTAVSQTPKYLVTQMGNDKSIKCEQNLGHDTMYWYKQDSKKFLKIMFSYNNKELIINETVPNRFSPKSPDKAHLNLHINSLELGDSAVYFCASSQDLIRGNYGYTFGSGTRLTVV.

This clonotype has only a few counts. At one end, the junction sequence differs from germline, possibly due to a read error. The chain links TRBV4-2 to TRBJ2-7; 11 bases agree with TRBD2. Germline values: CDR1 LGHNA, CDR2 YNFKEQ. The CDR3 covers 15 residues. The CDR3: CASSRMGTSGYEQCF. Here the CDR3 DNA reads TGTGCCAGCAGCCGCATGGGGACTAGCGGTTACGAGCAGTGCTTC.

This chain connects TRBV30 to TRBJ2-7; D gene unclear. V lost 5 bases and J 7 bases, leaving 12 bases between the germline ends. Germline V lookup: CDR1 GTSNPN, CDR2 SVGIG (reference sequence). This CDR3 has 11 residues. The CDR3 nucleotides read TGTGCCTGGGGGTTTAACATGGAGCAGTACTTC. Translating it yields CAWGFNMEQYF. Complete variable domain (other parts from reference TRBV30 and TRBJ2-7): SQTIHQWPATLVQPVGSPLSLECTVEGTSNPNLYWYRQAAGRGLQLLFYSVGIGQISSEVPQNLSASRPQDRQFILSSKKLLLSDSGFYLCAWGFNMEQYFGPGTRLTVT.

This CDR3 is CSTQREATILSSYNEQFF. DNA for the CDR3: TGCAGTACACAGCGGGAGGCCACTATATTAAGCTCCTACAATGAGCAGTTCTTC. V is TRBV20-1 and J is TRBJ2-1; TRBD2 matches 9 bases. Germline CDR1 is DFQATT and CDR2 is SNEGSKA (reference sequence). The CDR3 covers 18 residues. V was pared by 8 bases and J by 0 bases, with 17 bases of the junction left unmatched.

The sample holds a few counts of this clonotype. This chain uses TRBV27 with TRBJ1-1; D perhaps matches TRBD1 (5 bases). CDR3 size: 15 residues. Trimming shortened V by 8 bases and J by 0 bases, and 16 bases separated the two germline ends. Germline V CDR1 and CDR2: MNHEY, SMNVEV (reference sequence). The CDR3 DNA sequence: TGTGCCAGCGCACCCCCCACAGGTATGAACACTGAAGCTTTCTTT. It codes for CASAPPTGMNTEAFF.

The chain couples TRBV5-1 to TRBJ2-1, with D perhaps matching TRBD1 or TRBD2 (5 bases each). The length of the CDR3 is 14 residues. Germline V gives CDR1 SGHRS, CDR2 YFSETQ. V lost 0 bases and J 4 bases, leaving 8 bases between the germline ends. The CDR3 reads CASSLEGRYNEQFF. DNA of the CDR3: TGCGCCAGCAGCTTGGAGGGACGATACAATGAGCAGTTCTTC.

This chain links TRBV7-2 with TRBJ2-7, with 9 bases that match TRBD2. There are 15 residues in the CDR3. The germline CDR1 and CDR2 sequences are SGHTA and FQGNSA. V was pared by 4 bases and J by 6 bases, with 10 bases of the junction left unmatched. CDR3 region: CASSWGGTSFAEQYF. CDR3 sequence (DNA): TGTGCCAGCAGCTGGGGCGGGACTAGCTTCGCCGAGCAGTACTTC.

This clonotype was counted only a few times. This chain connects TRBV20-1 to TRBJ2-3, with D possibly being TRBD1 (6 bases). Trimming left V 6 bases short and J 0 bases short, with 10 bases between. From germline, CDR1 is DFQATT and CDR2 SNEGSKA (reference sequence). The CDR3 contains 13 residues. In DNA form, the CDR3 reads TGCAGTGCCACAGGGTCTAGCACAGATACGCAGTATTTT. It yields the protein CSATGSSTDTQYF.

The chain joins TRBV27 to TRBJ2-5, with D unclear. The CDR3 loop spans 12 amino acids. V was trimmed by 7 bases and J by 1 base, leaving 7 bases between them. CDR1 MNHEY and CDR2 SMNVEV come from the germline V gene (reference sequence). Here the CDR3 DNA reads TGTGCCAGCACCATAACCCAAGAGACCCAGTACTTC. This codes for CASTITQETQYF.

V gene TRBV2 combines with J gene TRBJ2-2, with D possibly TRBD1 on 7 matching bases. Per germline, CDR1 SNHLY and CDR2 FYNNEI. The V and J ends lost 4 bases and 4 bases respectively, with 13 bases between them. The CDR3 is made up of 15 amino acids. DNA for the CDR3: TGTGCCAGCAGTGGACAGGGAGGAGGCACCGGGGAGCTGTTTTTT. Translation gives CASSGQGGGTGELFF.

V gene TRBV5-1 combines with J gene TRBJ1-2; 10 bases map to TRBD1. Germline V lookup: CDR1 SGHRS, CDR2 YFSETQ. V dropped 0 bases and J dropped 5; count of bases not matched to a gene: 1. CDR3 length: 14 amino acids. CDR3 sequence (DNA): TGCGCCAGCAGCTTGGGACAGGGGGCGTATGGCTACACCTTC. This sequence encodes CASSLGQGAYGYTF.

The chain carries TRBV10-1 and TRBJ2-5; possible D gene TRBD2, 6 bases. The J call may be wrong; the DNA end is better matched by TRBJ2-7. The CDR3 consists of 14 residues. Per germline, CDR1 WNHNN and CDR2 SYGVQD (reference sequence). CDR3 coding DNA: TGCGCCAGCAGTGTCGGGGGAGCAGGATACGAGCAGTACTTC. Translated: CASSVGGAGYEQYF.

This clonotype turned up a few times. The rearrangement links TRBV7-9 to TRBJ1-2; D may be TRBD1 (5 bases). CDR1 is SEHNR and CDR2 is FQNEAQ in the germline V gene (reference sequence). The V end was cut by 2 bases, the J end by 8 bases, with 12 bases between. The CDR3 loop spans 13 amino acids. The DNA of the CDR3 is TGTGCCAGCAGCTTACAGGGATGGGAGGGCTACACCTTC. Translation: CASSLQGWEGYTF.

The J gene is TRBJ1-1, the V gene TRBV12-3 or TRBV12-4; D is unclear. V was trimmed by 6 bases and J by 5 bases, leaving 13 bases between them. CDR3 length: 13 amino acids. The CDR3 DNA sequence: TGTGCCAGCAGCACGCAGGATCTGACTGAAGCTTTCTTT. It yields the protein CASSTQDLTEAFF.

The chain recombines TRBV3-1 with TRBJ2-5; tentatively, D is TRBD2 (6 bases). Germline loops: CDR1 LGHDT, CDR2 YNNKEL (reference sequence). This CDR3 contains 15 residues. V lost 2 bases and J lost 5, with 15 bases in between. The CDR3 loop reads CASSQIGGSGETQYF. DNA for the CDR3: TGTGCCAGCAGCCAAATTGGGGGGAGCGGGGAGACCCAGTACTTC.

The genes are TRBV15 and TRBJ2-1, with a weak D call TRBD1 (5 bases). The CDR3 is made up of 15 amino acids. CDR1 and CDR2 (germline): LNHNV, YYDKDF (reference sequence). The V end lost 4 bases, the J end lost 0 bases, and 10 bases lay between the germline ends. The CDR3 DNA reads TGTGCCACCAGCACCGACAGCAGCTCCTACAATGAGCAGTTCTTC. Protein product: CATSTDSSSYNEQFF.

The V call is TRBV6-6, the J call TRBJ2-1; the match to TRBD2 covers 9 bases. J lost 4 bases, V lost 10 bases, and 11 bases had no gene match. The germline V gene has CDR1 MNHNY and CDR2 SVGAGI (reference sequence). The CDR3 length is 15 residues. This CDR3 is CATFGRLAAYNEQFF. Written as DNA, the CDR3 is TGTGCCACTTTTGGGAGACTAGCGGCTTACAATGAGCAGTTCTTC.